This T cell receptor (beta chain) was recovered during a study of blood T cell repertoires in COVID-19. Whole-study context: The samples span acute and convalescent COVID-19 from the United States, Italy and Spain. PBMCs, B-cell-depleted T cells, or T cells were the source of the cDNA or gDNA that made up the material.

It was during active infection that Seattle patients were enrolled and then longitudinally followed. This clone has a single count. The assay was immunoSEQ multiplex PCR, and TCRdb's table has in-frame clones only and misses some. There are roughly 380,000 clones in the sample; 89% occur only once, and about 1.4% lies in the top ten. The source of this sequence is a woman in her 40s with COVID-19, enrolled during active disease. The sequenced material came from peripheral blood.

The CDR3 here is CASSLKYKIPGEKLFF. The CDR3 DNA follows: TGTGCCAGCAGCCTAAAGTATAAGATACCCGGGGAAAAACTGTTTTTT. The chain carries TRBV7-3 and TRBJ1-4; unclear D gene. The V and J ends lost 5 bases and 8 bases respectively, with 21 bases between them. CDR3 length: 16 residues. Germline lookup yields CDR1 SGHTA and CDR2 FQGTGA.